This T cell receptor beta chain was recorded in a study of identical twins. Each CDR3 protein gets one entry after TCRdb re-called the 5' RACE reads with MiXCR. The data contain hundreds of thousands of distinct CDR3 sequences, 18% of them seen just once; the ten biggest clones take up around 13%. In its sample, this clonotype was seen many times. This sample was also put to use in a study of T cells expressing NK-cell markers. That source reports: Repertoires of TCR beta were obtained from T cells sorted as CD3+CD56+NKG2C+, CD3+CD56+NKG2C- and CD3+CD56-NKG2C+. Leadership of the CD3+CD56-NKG2C+ fraction also belonged to these clonotypes in a handful of donors.

This clonotype originated in a woman between 18 and 30 years old in good health. The sequencing sample was made of PBMCs.

The CDR3 nucleotides read TGTGCCAGCAGTTTAGGAAGGTCGAACACTGAAGCTTTCTTT. Encoded protein: CASSLGRSNTEAFF. The chain combines TRBV12-3 or TRBV12-4 with TRBJ1-1, with D unclear. Trimming took 1 base from V and 1 from J, leaving 7 bases between them. The CDR3 is made up of 14 amino acids.